What follows describes a single TCR beta chain. This record belongs to a study of shared T cell receptors in the human thymus. From germline, CDR1 is SGHRS and CDR2 YFSETQ. The V and J ends lost 4 bases and 8 bases, in that order; junction bases with no gene match: 13. The CDR3 has 17 residues. This table comes from immunoSEQ multiplex PCR, and its TCRdb copy is limited to in-frame clones, with some not included. There are hundreds of thousands of clones in the sample; roughly 90% occur only once, and 0.0095% to 0.012% lies in the top ten. The same data also went into a second study, on human thymus T cells.

The TCR was taken from a boy in the first two years of life with a congenital heart defect. The sequencing input was thymocytes. The gene calls are TRBV5-1 and TRBJ2-1, with 12 nucleotides matching TRBD2. CDR3 coding DNA: TGCGCCAGCAGCCCCTCGGCTAGCGGGAGGGCGGGGGATGAGCAGTTCTTC. This gives the protein CASSPSASGRAGDEQFF.